The clone carrying this TCR beta chain was seen repeatedly, ten times or more. What it recognizes is unknown. This specimen belongs to a study of T cells in Graves' hyperthyroidism and ophthalmopathy. Study-wide context: Peripheral blood was obtained at initial diagnosis, preceding any treatment. Study-wide findings and caveats: With a median lead of about six months before onset, the model predicted ophthalmopathy. Blood shared most expanded thyroid clonotypes above 0.001.

Each diagnosis was grounded in clinical symptoms, serum thyroxine and TRAb, thyroid ultrasound, and orbital computed tomography. This CDR3 contains 13 residues. CDR1 is MNHEY, CDR2 SVGEGT, per germline. Trimming cost V 6 bases and J 2 bases, with 8 bases left between them. The CDR3 regions of TCR beta were amplified from RNA transcripts. With the HTBI primer set, the TCR CDR3 went through a first round of RT-PCR. TCRdb recomputed calls from the multiplex PCR reads with MiXCR, one row per CDR3 protein. The table records over 300,000 distinct CDR3 sequences, around 13% of them present only once. The sequence was collected from a woman aged 55-70 years with Graves' hyperthyroidism. The gene calls are TRBV6-2 or TRBV6-3 and TRBJ2-1; no reliable D call. Material for sequencing was blood. CDR3 protein: CASRVIAYNEQFF. The CDR3 DNA follows: TGTGCCAGCAGGGTGATCGCCTACAATGAGCAGTTCTTC.